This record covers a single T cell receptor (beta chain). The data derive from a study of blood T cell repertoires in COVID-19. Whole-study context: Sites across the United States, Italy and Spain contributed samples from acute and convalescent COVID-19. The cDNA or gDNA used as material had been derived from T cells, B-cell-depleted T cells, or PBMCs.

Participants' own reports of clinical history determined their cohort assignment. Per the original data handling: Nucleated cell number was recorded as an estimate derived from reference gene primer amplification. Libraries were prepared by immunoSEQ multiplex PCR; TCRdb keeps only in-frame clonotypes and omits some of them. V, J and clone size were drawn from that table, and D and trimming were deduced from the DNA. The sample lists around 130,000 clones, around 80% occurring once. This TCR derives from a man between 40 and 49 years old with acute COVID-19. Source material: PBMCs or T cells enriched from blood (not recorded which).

The CDR3 bases are TGTGCCAGCAGCTTCTCGGGGGGGAGCAATCAGCCCCAGCATTTT. The encoded protein is CASSFSGGSNQPQHF. The chain links TRBV7-9 to TRBJ1-5, with D maybe TRBD1 (5 bases). The length of the CDR3 is 15 residues. Trimming took off 3 bases at V and 1 base at J, with 10 bases between the two ends. Germline V gene data show CDR1 as SEHNR and CDR2 as FQNEAQ (reference sequence).